This TCR beta chain was recovered during a study of CD8+ T cells in alopecia areata. Points from the study as a whole: A large proportion of expanded lesional clones were detected persisting in scalp and blood during tofacitinib.

For this clone: The antigen remains undetermined.

Following extraction, RNA underwent reverse transcription to cDNA, which served as the sequencing template. The data were produced by immunoSEQ multiplex PCR, yet TCRdb's version contains in-frame clones alone and is incomplete. The table lists 200,000 or so clones, about 62% of them singletons. Indicated treatment: oral pan-JAK inhibitor, 5-10 mg twice daily. The CDR3 contains 15 residues. CDR1 and CDR2 (germline): SGHTA, FQGNSA. V lost 7 bases and J lost 6, with 21 bases in between. This sequence joins TRBV7-2 and TRBJ1-2, with a tentative D call TRBD1 (5 bases). Sequenced material: CD4+ T cells sorted from blood, taken at week 24, from a patient treated with tofacitinib. The source of this sequence is a human donor with alopecia areata. The CDR3 is CASIPAVGTPNGYTF. CDR3 sequence (DNA): TGTGCCAGCATCCCCGCCGTCGGGACGCCAAATGGCTACACCTTC.